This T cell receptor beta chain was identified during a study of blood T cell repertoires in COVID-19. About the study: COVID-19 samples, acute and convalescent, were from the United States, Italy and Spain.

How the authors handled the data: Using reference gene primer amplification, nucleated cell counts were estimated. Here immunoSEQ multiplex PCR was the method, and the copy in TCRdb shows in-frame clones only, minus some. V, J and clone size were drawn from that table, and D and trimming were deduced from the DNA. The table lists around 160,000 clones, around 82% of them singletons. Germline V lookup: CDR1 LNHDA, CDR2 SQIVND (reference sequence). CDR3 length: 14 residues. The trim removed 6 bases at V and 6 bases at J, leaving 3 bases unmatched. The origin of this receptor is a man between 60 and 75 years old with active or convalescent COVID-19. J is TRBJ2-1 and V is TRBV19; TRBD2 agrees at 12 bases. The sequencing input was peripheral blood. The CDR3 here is CASSASGRANEQFF. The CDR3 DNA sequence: TGTGCCAGTAGCGCTAGCGGGAGGGCCAATGAGCAGTTCTTC.